These 3 T cell receptor beta chains originate from one sample sequenced in a study of blood T cells in healthy people across ages. A second PCR of 7 to 11 cycles used a sample-barcoded 5' primer and a J-beta primer mix. TCRdb reanalysed the 5' RACE reads using MiXCR and keeps one entry per CDR3 protein. The sample contains under 2,000,000 distinct CDR3 sequences, around 48% of which appear only once. The sample consisted of blood. These TCRs come from a woman aged 35 to 49 in good health.

The chain recombines TRBV7-8 with TRBJ1-1, with TRBD1 matching over 7 bases. V shed 1 base and J 4 bases; nucleotides not matched to a gene: 6. In germline, CDR1 is SGHVS, CDR2 FQNEAQ. The CDR3 is made up of 15 amino acids. CDR3 residues: CASSLDLDRATEAFF. The CDR3 coding sequence is TGTGCCAGCAGCTTAGACCTAGACAGGGCCACTGAAGCTTTCTTT.

This chain links TRBV18 with TRBJ2-4; D is possibly TRBD1 (5 bases). Gene TRBJ2-5 matches the end of the DNA better, so the J call may be wrong. Germline V gene data show CDR1 as KGHSH and CDR2 as LQKENI. This CDR3 is 15 amino acids long. The chain's CDR3 is CASSPNRGSQETQYF. CDR3 nucleotides: TGTGCCAGCTCACCAAATAGGGGCAGCCAAGAGACCCAGTACTTC.

V usage is TRBV12-3 or TRBV12-4 and J usage is TRBJ2-1, with 8 bases lining up with TRBD1. The last part of the DNA fits TRBJ2-7 better; the J call may be wrong. CDR3 size: 16 residues. The CDR3 loop reads CASSSSGGLSYNEQYF. CDR3 sequence (DNA): TGTGCCAGCAGTTCGTCAGGGGGCCTCTCCTACAATGAGCAGTACTTC.